Shown below are 3 T cell receptor beta chains from a single sample sequenced in a study of neurological immune-mediated disorders. The time point: longitudinal time-point 2. MiXCR was run by TCRdb on the 5' RACE reads, yielding one entry per CDR3 protein. Of over 55,000 distinct CDR3 sequences in the sample, 9.7% were seen once. Sequenced input: PBMCs. The source is a man aged 25-45 years in good health.

In this sample, this clonotype turned up many times. The genes are TRBV29-1 and TRBJ2-5; D perhaps matches TRBD1 (5 bases). The CDR3 contains 13 residues. Germline V gene lookup returns CDR1 SQVTM and CDR2 ANQGSEA. The V and J ends lost 4 bases and 2 bases respectively, with 11 bases between them. The CDR3 nucleotides read TGCAGCGTTGGGACAACCGGGCAAGAGACCCAGTACTTC. It codes for CSVGTTGQETQYF.

Many counts were recorded for this clonotype. The chain joins TRBV4-1 to TRBJ2-1; 9 nucleotides line up with TRBD2. After removal of 7 bases from V and 4 bases from J, the junction contained 5 bases not matched to a gene. CDR1 and CDR2 from the germline V gene are MGHRA and YSYEKL. The CDR3 is 14 amino acids. The DNA of the CDR3 is TGCGCCAGCACCGGGACTAGCATTTACAATGAGCAGTTCTTC. As protein: CASTGTSIYNEQFF.

This clonotype occurred many times. J is TRBJ2-7 and V is TRBV5-1; 8 nucleotides agree with TRBD1. CDR3 length equals 13 residues. Germline values: CDR1 SGHRS, CDR2 YFSETQ. V was pared by 3 bases and J by 2 bases, with 1 base of the junction left unmatched. The CDR3 DNA is TGCGCCAGCAGCTGGGACAGGACCTACGAGCAGTACTTC. It encodes CASSWDRTYEQYF.